This TCR beta chain is drawn from a study of T cells in Graves' hyperthyroidism and ophthalmopathy. There are a few counts of this clonotype. Aged 18 to 65, the patients had hyperthyroidism that was newly diagnosed and had lasted under 2 months. Orbital computed tomography and thyroid ultrasound, together with serum TRAb and thyroxine and clinical symptoms, were used for diagnoses. TCR beta CDR3 regions were amplified from RNA transcripts. HTBI primers were the set used in a first-round RT-PCR of the TCR CDR3. Each CDR3 protein gets one entry after TCRdb re-called the multiplex PCR reads with MiXCR. The sample holds 300,000 to 400,000 distinct CDR3 sequences, 18% seen once. Sequencing was performed on blood. The receptor was derived from a woman between 45 and 65 years old with Graves' hyperthyroidism.

The CDR3 sequence is CASSVYGFEGETQYF. The CDR3 region has the DNA TGTGCCAGCAGCGTATATGGTTTTGAAGGAGAGACCCAGTACTTC. V gene TRBV9 combines with J gene TRBJ2-5; D unresolved. The CDR3 spans 15 residues. Germline CDR1 and CDR2: SGDLS and YYNGEE. The germline V and J ends were trimmed by 1 base and 4 bases, with 14 bases remaining between them.